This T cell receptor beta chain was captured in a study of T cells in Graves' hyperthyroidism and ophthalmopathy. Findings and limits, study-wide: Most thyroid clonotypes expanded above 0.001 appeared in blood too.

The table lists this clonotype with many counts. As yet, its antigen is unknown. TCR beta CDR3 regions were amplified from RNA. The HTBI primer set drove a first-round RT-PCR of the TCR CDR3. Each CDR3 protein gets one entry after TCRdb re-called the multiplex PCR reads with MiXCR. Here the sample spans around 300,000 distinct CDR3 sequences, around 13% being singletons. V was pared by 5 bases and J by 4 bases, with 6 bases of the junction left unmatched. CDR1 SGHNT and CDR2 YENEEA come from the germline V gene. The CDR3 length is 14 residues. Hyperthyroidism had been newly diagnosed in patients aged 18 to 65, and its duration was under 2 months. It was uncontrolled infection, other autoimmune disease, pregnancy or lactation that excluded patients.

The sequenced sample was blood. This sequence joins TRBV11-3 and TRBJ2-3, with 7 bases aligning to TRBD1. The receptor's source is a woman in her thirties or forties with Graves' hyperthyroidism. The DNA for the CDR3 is TGTGCCAGCAGCCCCGGGACAGCAGCAGATACGCAGTATTTT. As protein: CASSPGTAADTQYF.